Presented here are 30 T cell receptor beta chains from one specimen sequenced in a study of vaccination and CD4 T cells after COVID-19. Their antigens are not known. Treatment defined: roughly 10-day PBMC culture with coronavirus spike peptide pools or control peptides (ViraFEST assay). The Oncomine TCR Beta short-read assay sequenced DNA from cultured CD4+ T cells. TCRdb ran MiXCR on the PCR reads and lists one entry per CDR3 protein. The table shows about 7,100 distinct CDR3 sequences, with 73% occurring only once. Sequenced: CD4+ T cells from blood, cultured in vitro. These receptors were taken from a human donor who had recovered from COVID-19.

The chain joins TRBV7-9 to TRBJ1-3; D unresolved. CDR1 and CDR2 from the germline V gene are SEHNR and FQNEAQ (reference sequence). V dropped 7 bases and J dropped 8 bases, with 15 bases sitting between them. CDR3 length equals 13 residues. The CDR3 bases are TGTGCCAGCACCTTTTTACTTCAGGACACCATATATTTT. This translates into CASTFLLQDTIYF.

This clonotype has only a few counts. V gene TRBV28 combines with J gene TRBJ2-1; TRBD2 matches 9 bases. The CDR3 loop spans 13 amino acids. V was pared by 6 bases and J by 8 bases, with 5 bases of the junction left unmatched. From germline, CDR1 is MDHEN and CDR2 SYDVKM. Here the CDR3 DNA reads TGTGCCAGCAGAGGTAGCGGGAGATATGAGCAGTTCTTC. Encoded protein: CASRGSGRYEQFF.

The chain uses TRBV6-2 or TRBV6-3 and TRBJ2-7; TRBD2 matches at 9 bases. The DNA end is more similar to TRBJ2-5, so the J call may be wrong. CDR1 is MNHEY and CDR2 is SVGEGT in the germline V gene. The CDR3 runs to 16 residues. The CDR3 protein is CASSYSGSGGQETQYF. As DNA, the CDR3 is TGTGCCAGCAGTTATAGCGGGAGTGGGGGGCAAGAGACCCAGTACTTC.

This chain joins TRBV5-5 and TRBJ2-7; no clear D. Germline values: CDR1 SGHKS, CDR2 YYEKEE (reference sequence). The CDR3 has 14 amino acids. V lost 0 bases to trimming and J lost 5 bases, with 12 bases between them. This chain's CDR3 is CASSLGRSWDEQYF. The CDR3 coding sequence is TGTGCCAGCAGCTTGGGGCGGTCCTGGGACGAGCAGTACTTC.

This clonotype ranks as large. The rearrangement links TRBV11-2 to TRBJ1-2; 7 nucleotides align to TRBD1. Germline trimming cut 5 bases from V and 4 bases from J; bases unmatched to any gene: 10. The V gene's germline CDR1 is SGHAT and CDR2 FQNNGV. The CDR3 length is 15 residues. The CDR3 here is CASSAKGAPRYGYTF. CDR3 coding DNA: TGTGCCAGCAGCGCTAAGGGGGCACCCCGCTATGGCTACACCTTC.

V is TRBV7-8 and J is TRBJ1-2, with D possibly being TRBD1 (5 bases). V shed 5 bases and J shed 4 bases, with 17 bases lying between them. The CDR3 sequence is 15 residues long. Germline V lookup: CDR1 SGHVS, CDR2 FQNEAQ. In DNA, the CDR3 is TGTGCCAGCAGCCCACTCGCGGGGGAGAGCTATGGCTACACCTTC. Protein: CASSPLAGESYGYTF. The full variable domain, completed using reference TRBV7-8 and TRBJ1-2, is GAGVSQSPRYKVAKRGQDVALRCDPISGHVSLFWYQQALGQGPEFLTYFQNEAQLDKSGLPSDRFFAERPEGSVSTLKIQRTQQEDSAVYLCASSPLAGESYGYTFGSGTRLTVV.

CDR3 nucleotides: TGTGCCAGCAGCTTACGACTAGCGGGAATTTACGAGCAGTACTTC. It yields the protein CASSLRLAGIYEQYF. The rearrangement uses TRBV7-2 and TRBJ2-7, with 11 bases lining up with TRBD2. There are 15 residues in the CDR3. The V gene's germline CDR1 is SGHTA and CDR2 FQGNSA. Losses at the gene ends were 2 bases for V and 4 bases for J; bases not matched to a gene: 4.

The V call is TRBV7-9, the J call TRBJ2-5, with 9 bases that match TRBD1. The CDR3 has 14 amino acids. Trimming at V came to 3 bases and at J to 4 bases, leaving 3 bases not matched to a gene. Germline CDR1 is SEHNR and CDR2 is FQNEAQ (reference sequence). In nucleotides, the CDR3 is TGTGCCAGCAGCTTCGGACAGGGGACAGAGACCCAGTACTTC. This codes for CASSFGQGTETQYF.

The chain carries TRBV7-8 and TRBJ1-2; D gene unclear. The CDR3 runs 15 residues. Trimming took off 10 bases at V and 4 bases at J, with 22 bases between the two ends. The germline V gene encodes CDR1 SGHVS and CDR2 FQNEAQ. The CDR3: CATHPSEGVFYGYTF. CDR3 DNA: TGTGCCACCCACCCGTCAGAGGGCGTTTTCTATGGCTACACCTTC.

The V gene is TRBV28, the J gene TRBJ1-2; tentative D call: TRBD1 (5 bases). This CDR3 contains 14 residues. Germline V gives CDR1 MDHEN, CDR2 SYDVKM. Between the trimmed V and J ends, which lost 8 bases and 7 bases, there was a span of 20 bases. The CDR3, as DNA: TGTGCCAGCGCCGTGGGGGGGTCGGAGCGTGGCTACACCTTC. Translated, it gives CASAVGGSERGYTF.

The rearrangement links TRBV20-1 to TRBJ1-5; 7 bases agree with TRBD1. Losses at the gene ends were 6 bases for V and 4 bases for J; bases not matched to a gene: 12. Germline V gives CDR1 DFQATT, CDR2 SNEGSKA (reference sequence). The CDR3 is made up of 15 amino acids. Here the CDR3 reads CSARGGGGSNQPQHF. The DNA of the CDR3 is TGCAGTGCCCGAGGGGGCGGGGGATCGAATCAGCCCCAGCATTTT.

In nucleotides, the CDR3 is TGCAGTGCTAGAGCCGGGACCTTCTATGGCTACACCTTC. It codes for CSARAGTFYGYTF. The genes are TRBV20-1 and TRBJ1-2; D perhaps matches TRBD1 (5 bases). This CDR3 spans 13 amino acids. The V end lost 1 base, the J end lost 4 bases, and 10 bases lay between the germline ends. Germline CDR1 is DFQATT and CDR2 is SNEGSKA (reference sequence).

Only one count was recorded for this clonotype. In DNA form, the CDR3 reads TGTGCCACCAGTGACACTCCGGGACAGGGCGGGCGGTACTATGGCTACACCTTC. Translated, it gives CATSDTPGQGGRYYGYTF. This chain links TRBV24-1 with TRBJ1-2; 9 positions agree with TRBD1. V shed 4 bases, J shed 3 bases, and the junction held 14 bases outside the gene matches. The CDR3 covers 18 residues. Germline V CDR1 and CDR2: KGHDR, SFDVKD.

The rearrangement joins TRBV19 to TRBJ1-2, with D maybe TRBD1 (5 bases). Germline V lookup: CDR1 LNHDA, CDR2 SQIVND (reference sequence). Trimming removed 4 bases at V and 4 bases at J, with 13 bases between. This CDR3 has 14 residues. CDR3 DNA: TGTGCCAGTAGTACCCGGGGGGGATCCTATGGCTACACCTTC. It encodes CASSTRGGSYGYTF.

About this clonotype itself: A much larger clone lies one base from this, so it may be a read error. V and J are TRBV6-1 and TRBJ2-7; TRBD1 matches 10 bases. V trimming: 6 bases; J trimming: 3 bases; junction bases outside the gene matches: 8. This CDR3 spans 15 amino acids. Germline-derived CDR1 and CDR2 are MNHNS and SASEGT. CDR3 in amino acids: CASSDRDRGHYEQYF. The CDR3 DNA is TGTGCCAGCAGCGACCGGGACAGGGGACACTACGAGCAGTACTTC.

The genes are TRBV2 and TRBJ1-2, with D hard to call. V was pared by 3 bases and J by 2 bases, with 10 bases between. This CDR3 contains 14 residues. Germline V gene sequence: CDR1 SNHLY, CDR2 FYNNEI. CDR3 nucleotides: TGTGCCAGCAGTGACAACTTAGGGAACTATGGCTACACCTTC. This gives the protein CASSDNLGNYGYTF.

J is TRBJ2-7 and V is TRBV21-1; TRBD1 was called by the table and not checked on the DNA. TRBV21-1 counts as a pseudogene. This CDR3 is built from 15 residues. For the CDR3, the DNA is TGTGCCAGCAGCAAAGTGGGGACCTCTGTCTACGAGCAGTACTTC. Its translation: CASSKVGTSVYEQYF.

This clonotype was seen more than once but under ten times. The chain employs TRBV20-1 and TRBJ1-5; D is undetermined. The germline CDR1 and CDR2 sequences are DFQATT and SNEGSKA (reference sequence). CDR3 length equals 14 residues. Trimming took 0 bases from V and 7 from J, leaving 13 bases between them. This CDR3 is CSARDAEGGQPQHF. CDR3 sequence (DNA): TGCAGTGCTAGAGATGCGGAGGGTGGCCAGCCCCAGCATTTT.

The chain is built from TRBV20-1 and TRBJ1-6; tentative D call: TRBD1 (5 bases). The length of the CDR3 is 13 residues. The V gene lost 7 bases and the J gene lost 3 bases, with 10 bases spanning the gap. CDR1 is DFQATT and CDR2 is SNEGSKA in the germline V gene (reference sequence). The CDR3: CSVRGHYNSPLHF. The CDR3 nucleotides read TGCAGTGTCCGAGGACACTATAATTCACCCCTCCACTTT.

This sequence joins TRBV20-1 and TRBJ1-5, with TRBD1 as a possible D gene (6 bases). The V gene lost 1 base and the J gene lost 0 bases, with 10 bases spanning the gap. The CDR3 is made up of 15 amino acids. CDR1 and CDR2 from the germline V gene are DFQATT and SNEGSKA (reference sequence). The CDR3 here is CSARVNRASNQPQHF. CDR3 nucleotides: TGCAGTGCTAGAGTTAACAGGGCTAGCAATCAGCCCCAGCATTTT.

This clonotype was detected a few times. The chain is built from TRBV19 and TRBJ2-7, with D possibly TRBD2 on 6 matching bases. Germline V gene lookup returns CDR1 LNHDA and CDR2 SQIVND (reference sequence). The V end lost 5 bases, the J end lost 0 bases, and 20 bases lay between the germline ends. The CDR3 is 17 amino acids. CDR3 in DNA: TGTGCCAGTAGTCGTTCAGCCGGGACTGACTCCTCCTACGAGCAGTACTTC. Translating it yields CASSRSAGTDSSYEQYF.

This clonotype is classed as large. The chain links TRBV7-9 to TRBJ1-5; 9 bases line up with TRBD1. This CDR3 is built from 15 residues. The V segment lost 3 bases and the J segment 5 bases; nucleotides outside the gene matches: 5. Germline CDR1 is SEHNR and CDR2 is FQNEAQ (reference sequence). CDR3 amino acids: CASSLGQGRYQPQHF. The DNA of the CDR3 is TGTGCCAGCAGCTTGGGACAGGGCAGGTATCAGCCCCAGCATTTT.

This clonotype was recorded a few times. This CDR3 is CSARAGQGAQPQHF. The DNA of the CDR3 is TGCAGTGCTAGAGCGGGACAGGGGGCCCAGCCCCAGCATTTT. The chain couples TRBV20-1 to TRBJ1-5; TRBD1 matches at 12 bases. The CDR3 runs 14 residues. The germline V gene encodes CDR1 DFQATT and CDR2 SNEGSKA (reference sequence). V lost 1 base, J lost 7 bases, and 2 bases stayed unmatched.

In DNA form, the CDR3 reads TGTGCCAGCAGCCGCCGGCAGGAATATAGCAATCAGCCCCAGCATTTT. Translated: CASSRRQEYSNQPQHF. The V gene is TRBV5-6, the J gene TRBJ1-5, with D unclear. Germline V CDR1 and CDR2: SGHDT, YYEEEE. The CDR3 runs 16 residues. Deletions cut 4 bases from V and 0 bases from J, with 14 bases between.

The rearrangement joins TRBV7-8 to TRBJ1-5, with 12 bases matching TRBD1. The J segment lost 5 bases and the V segment lost 1 base, leaving 6 bases of the junction unmatched. This CDR3 is 17 amino acids long. Germline V lookup: CDR1 SGHVS, CDR2 FQNEAQ. The CDR3 nucleotides are TGTGCCAGCAGCTTAGAAGCAGGGACAGGGGGCGATCAGCCCCAGCATTTT. Translating gives CASSLEAGTGGDQPQHF.

This clonotype has only a few counts. V and J are TRBV15 and TRBJ1-1, with 9 bases fitting TRBD1. There are 15 residues in the CDR3. The trim removed 3 bases at V and 5 bases at J, leaving 7 bases unmatched. Germline lookup yields CDR1 LNHNV and CDR2 YYDKDF (reference sequence). CDR3 region: CATSRGDRDGTEAFF. The CDR3 coding sequence is TGTGCCACCAGCAGGGGGGACAGGGATGGGACTGAAGCTTTCTTT.

V and J are TRBV7-2 and TRBJ2-7; D may be TRBD1 or TRBD2 (5 bases each). The length of the CDR3 is 14 residues. Germline V lookup: CDR1 SGHTA, CDR2 FQGNSA. V was trimmed by 2 bases and J by 6 bases, leaving 14 bases between them. CDR3 DNA: TGTGCCAGCAGCTTACAACGAGGGGCCTCCGAGCAGTACTTC. This sequence encodes CASSLQRGASEQYF.

This rearrangement joins TRBV7-2 to TRBJ2-7; no firm D call. CDR3 length: 14 amino acids. Germline loops: CDR1 SGHTA, CDR2 FQGNSA. Between the trimmed V and J ends, which lost 3 bases and 0 bases, there was a span of 9 bases. CDR3 bases: TGTGCCAGCAGCTTGATGGAGATCTCCTACGAGCAGTACTTC. It is translated as CASSLMEISYEQYF. The entire variable domain, with the rest obtained from reference TRBV7-2 and TRBJ2-7, is as follows: GAGVSQSPSNKVTEKGKDVELRCDPISGHTALYWYRQSLGQGLEFLIYFQGNSAPDKSGLPSDRFSAERTGGSVSTLTIQRTQQEDSAVYLCASSLMEISYEQYFGPGTRLTVT.

V and J are TRBV7-3 and TRBJ1-2; D unresolved. This CDR3 comprises 13 residues. Trimming removed 5 bases from V and 0 bases from J, with 7 bases in between. CDR1 and CDR2 from the germline V gene are SGHTA and FQGTGA. The CDR3: CASSPTANYGYTF. Here the CDR3 DNA reads TGTGCCAGCAGCCCGACCGCTAACTATGGCTACACCTTC.

Only a few counts were recorded for this clonotype. This chain links TRBV7-2 with TRBJ1-2; D unclear. The germline CDR1 and CDR2 sequences are SGHTA and FQGNSA. CDR3 size: 13 residues. Deletions cut 5 bases from V and 4 bases from J, with 11 bases between. As DNA, the CDR3 is TGTGCCAGCAGCGAGAAGACAACCTATGGCTACACCTTC. Protein product: CASSEKTTYGYTF.